This entry features one T cell receptor beta chain sequence. Deep was the level used in running the assay. Measured with immunoSEQ multiplex PCR; TCRdb has only the in-frame clones, and not every one. This repertoire shows some 2,400,000 clones, under 97% found once; its top ten account for roughly 0.13%. The data belong to a study of shared clonotypes between healthy human individuals. The CDR3 covers 11 residues. Looked up from germline, CDR1 is GTSNPN and CDR2 is SVGIG (reference sequence). V lost 4 bases and J 14 bases, leaving 12 bases between the germline ends. The chain links TRBV30 to TRBJ1-6; no firm D call. The TCR sequence derives from a man between 18 and 35 years old in good health. The sequencing input was naive CD4+ T cells sorted from blood. Subset: CD45RA+ positively selected. As DNA, the CDR3 is TGTGCCTGGACCCAAGAAGGAACCCTCCACTTT. Protein sequence: CAWTQEGTLHF.